This T cell receptor beta chain was found in a study of beta chain features in type 1 diabetes. Points from the study as a whole: Among type 1 diabetes patients, VDJ junctions had fewer insertions and more deletions. Patients with Type 1 diabetes showed moderately but significantly shorter TCRB CDR3s in all four CD4+ subsets.

CD4+ naive, central memory, regulatory and stem cell-like memory subsets were isolated by sorting on CD45RO/CCR7/CD25/CD127/CD95/CD27. cDNA synthesis used the whole RNA isolate, giving expressed TCRB sequences. Average reads for naive, central memory and regulatory T cell samples were about 3.7 million. Repertoires were generated with immunoSEQ multiplex PCR, while TCRdb's copy carries only in-frame clones and drops some. The sample records around 310,000 clones, roughly 14% being singletons. CDR1 and CDR2 from the germline V gene are MDHEN and SYDVKM. This CDR3 has 17 residues. Germline trimming cut 5 bases from V and 2 bases from J; bases unmatched to any gene: 11. A note on this clone: Its antigen is not known.

The V and J genes are TRBV28 and TRBJ1-5, with TRBD1 matching 8 bases. The material sequenced was naive CD4+ T cells from blood. The origin of this receptor is a woman aged 18-29 years with type 1 diabetes. This chain's CDR3 is CASSVPRGRLGNQPQHF. In nucleotides, the CDR3 is TGTGCCAGCAGTGTCCCCAGGGGGCGTCTTGGCAATCAGCCCCAGCATTTT. Using reference TRBV28 and TRBJ1-5 for the parts outside the CDR3, the full variable domain is DVKVTQSSRYLVKRTGEKVFLECVQDMDHENMFWYRQDPGLGLRLIYFSYDVKMKEKGDIPEGYSVSREKKERFSLILESASTNQTSMYLCASSVPRGRLGNQPQHFGDGTRLSIL.